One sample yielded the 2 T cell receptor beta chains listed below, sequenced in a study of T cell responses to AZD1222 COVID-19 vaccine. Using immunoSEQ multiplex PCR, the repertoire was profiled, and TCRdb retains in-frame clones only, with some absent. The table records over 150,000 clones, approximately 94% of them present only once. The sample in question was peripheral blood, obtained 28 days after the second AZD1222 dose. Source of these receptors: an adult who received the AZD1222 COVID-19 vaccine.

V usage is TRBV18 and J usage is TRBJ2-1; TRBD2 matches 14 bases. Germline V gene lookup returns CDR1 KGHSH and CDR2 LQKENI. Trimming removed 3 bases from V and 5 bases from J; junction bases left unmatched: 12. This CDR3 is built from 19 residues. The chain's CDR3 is CASSPGLAGGRLLDNEQFF. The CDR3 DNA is TGTGCCAGCTCACCCGGACTAGCGGGGGGCCGTCTCTTAGACAATGAGCAGTTCTTC. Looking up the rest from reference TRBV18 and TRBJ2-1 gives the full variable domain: NAGVMQNPRHLVRRRGQEARLRCSPMKGHSHVYWYRQLPEEGLKFMVYLQKENIIDESGMPKERFSAEFPKEGPSILRIQQVVRGDSAAYFCASSPGLAGGRLLDNEQFFGPGTRLTVL.

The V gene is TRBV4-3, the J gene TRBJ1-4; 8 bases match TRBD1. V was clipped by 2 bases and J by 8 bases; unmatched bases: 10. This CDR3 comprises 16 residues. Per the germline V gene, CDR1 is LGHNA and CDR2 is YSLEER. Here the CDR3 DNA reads TGCGCCAGCAGCCAAAAAGGGGGCAGGGGGCCCGAAAAACTGTTTTTT. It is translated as CASSQKGGRGPEKLFF.